This T cell receptor beta chain originates from a study of tumor-infiltrating lymphocytes in primary liver carcinoma. Across the study: Tumors, staged T1-T3 N0M0, spanned 4.2 to 10 cm. Samples produced roughly 3.65 to 7.5 million productive TCRbeta reads, comparable across tissue types. Study-wide findings and caveats: Tumor-adjacent and tumor-blood pairs overlapped less than tumor region pairs did.

TCR beta cDNA was made from 400 to 600 ng total RNA with a constant-region primer. Library construction for TCR beta comprised three nested multiplex PCR rounds performed with slightly modified ARM-PCR. Forward primers for TRBV1-TRBV30 and a C-beta reverse primer served the first two PCR rounds, at about 10 cycles each. TCRdb redid the calling of the multiplex PCR reads with MiXCR, one entry per CDR3 protein. This sample has fewer than 85,000 distinct CDR3 sequences, with under 75% found just once. Starting material for RNA and DNA co-extraction consisted of about 20-30 mg of unsorted bulk tissue. Every patient had chronic HBV infection and was treatment-naive. Regarding this clonotype: What it recognizes is unknown. The junction departs from the called germline gene at one end, perhaps through a read error.

CDR3 length: 15 amino acids. Germline V gene lookup returns CDR1 SEHNR and CDR2 FQNEAQ (reference sequence). The clonotype originates from a man aged 35-49 years with primary liver carcinoma and hepatitis B virus infection. The chain has TRBV7-9 and TRBJ2-3; D unresolved. Material for sequencing was tumor-adjacent normal liver tissue. CDR3 nucleotide sequence: TGTGCCATCAGCTTACTAACCGGGTCTGGGGATACGCAGTATTTT. This encodes CAISLLTGSGDTQYF.